This T cell receptor beta chain was recorded in a study of response to subunit inactivated influenza vaccine. TCRdb re-called the RT-PCR reads with MiXCR, one entry per CDR3 protein. The sample yields 530,000 or so distinct CDR3 sequences, about 25% seen once. This clonotype was recorded a few times. With 4 bases clipped from V and 6 bases from J, the junction kept 10 bases outside the gene matches. Germline V CDR1 and CDR2: DFQATT, SNEGSKA (reference sequence). The CDR3 is made up of 14 amino acids. This receptor was obtained from a man in his forties or fifties who received an inactivated influenza vaccine. The sample was CD4+ T cells sorted from PBMCs, taken roughly 5 days after vaccination. The V gene is TRBV20-1, the J gene TRBJ1-1, with 8 bases identical to TRBD1. The CDR3 region has the DNA TGCAGTGCTACGAGCGGACAGGGAATGGCTGAAGCTTTCTTT. This translates into CSATSGQGMAEAFF.